This is a list of T cell receptor beta chains from one sample in a study of shared clonotypes between healthy human individuals. Assay: immunoSEQ multiplex PCR; the TCRdb copy retains only in-frame clones and omits some. The sample lists 2 million to 2.5 million clones, about 92% occurring once. The sample comprised naive CD4+ T cells from PBMCs. The receptor set was obtained from a man aged 18-30 years in good health. Some clones in this sample may be carry-over from other donors' samples. Both conserved end residues are part of each CDR3. D genes are given only for firm matches. Not every row has a clone size; where given, it reads once, few, many or a size class.

>TRBD1|TRBJ1-2|TRBV28|once
CASSSSGTGRMYGYTF
TGTGCCAGCAGTTCATCCGGGACAGGGAGAATGTATGGCTACACCTTC
>.|TRBJ1-1|TRBV27|.
CASSLFVRGGDTEAFF
TGTGCCAGCAGTTTATTTGTTAGGGGAGGCGACACTGAAGCTTTCTTT
>TRBD1|TRBJ2-7|TRBV11-3|.
CASSLTGYHEQYF
TGTGCCAGCAGCTTGACAGGGTACCACGAGCAGTACTTC
>.|TRBJ2-1|TRBV28|.
CASSQSVLTLSNEQFF
TGTGCCAGCAGTCAATCGGTACTAACCTTAAGCAATGAGCAGTTCTTC
>TRBD2|TRBJ2-3|TRBV10-3|.
CAISDSGNADTQYF
TGTGCCATCAGTGATAGCGGGAACGCAGATACGCAGTATTTT
>.|TRBJ2-3|TRBV6-6|.
CASSYPGADTQYF
TGTGCCAGCAGTTATCCAGGGGCGGATACGCAGTATTTT
>TRBD1|TRBJ2-5|TRBV28|.
CASGTGGWETQYF
TGTGCCAGCGGAACAGGGGGCTGGGAGACCCAGTACTTC
>.|TRBJ1-2|TRBV28|.
CASSSRGGADRYGYTF
TGTGCCAGCAGTTCCAGGGGTGGAGCGGATAGGTATGGCTACACCTTC
>.|TRBJ1-1|TRBV28|.
CATTDGLNTEAFF
TGTGCCACCACCGACGGGTTGAACACTGAAGCTTTCTTT
>.|TRBJ2-6|TRBV4-3|.
CASSQEIRASGANVLTF
TGCGCCAGCAGCCAAGAAATTAGGGCCTCTGGGGCCAACGTCCTGACTTTC
>.|TRBJ1-3|TRBV25-1|.
CASSEIRSSGNTIYF
TGTGCCAGCAGTGAGATCCGAAGCTCTGGAAACACCATATATTTT
>.|TRBJ1-3|TRBV7-2|.
CASSLVYASGNTIYF
TGTGCCAGCAGCTTAGTGTACGCCTCTGGAAACACCATATATTTT
>TRBD2|TRBJ2-2|TRBV11-3|.
CASSLGGLAGETGELFF
TGTGCCAGCAGCTTAGGGGGACTAGCGGGAGAAACCGGGGAGCTGTTTTTT
>.|TRBJ2-7|TRBV11-2|.
CASSLMTVSGYEQYF
TGTGCCAGCAGCTTAATGACAGTCTCGGGTTACGAGCAGTACTTC
>TRBD1|TRBJ1-2|TRBV28|.
CASSSQGGASYGYTF
TGTGCCAGCAGTTCACAAGGGGGCGCGTCCTATGGCTACACCTTC